This TCR beta chain came from a study of shared clonotypes between healthy human individuals. CDR3 length: 14 amino acids. The V end was cut by 9 bases, the J end by 5 bases, with 17 bases between. Germline CDR1 reads LNHDA; CDR2 reads SQIVND (reference sequence). The data were produced by immunoSEQ multiplex PCR, yet TCRdb's version contains in-frame clones alone and is incomplete. The sample lists some 1.5 million clones; around 97% were seen once. The chain carries TRBV19 and TRBJ1-5; weak D call: TRBD1 (5 bases). Specimen: naive CD4+ T cells sorted from blood. This sample's subset: CD45RA+ positively selected. This TCR came from a man younger than 45 in good health. The CDR3 spells CASRSGQYDQPQHF. CDR3 nucleotide sequence: TGTGCCAGCCGATCAGGACAATATGATCAGCCCCAGCATTTT.